These 22 T cell receptor beta chains were all obtained from the same sample, sequenced in a study of cytomegalovirus exposure and HLA in healthy donors. Vbeta (60) and Jbeta (13) primers were used in the PCR. The table came from immunoSEQ multiplex PCR; TCRdb's copy has only in-frame clones and leaves some out. The data show about 190,000 clones, around 81% seen once. Input material: PBMCs. All receptors come from a woman aged 25-40 years in good health and CMV-seronegative.

This clone was counted once. This rearrangement joins TRBV6-5 to TRBJ1-3, with TRBD1 identical over 9 bases. The germline gives CDR1 MNHEY, CDR2 SVGAGI. The V segment lost 7 bases and the J segment 4 bases; nucleotides outside the gene matches: 8. The CDR3 covers 15 residues. DNA of the CDR3: TGTGCCAGCAAGGCCGGGACAGGGCTCGGAAACACCATATATTTT. Translated: CASKAGTGLGNTIYF.

The chain joins TRBV13 to TRBJ1-2, with 8 bases identical to TRBD1. This CDR3 region has 15 residues. Germline V lookup: CDR1 PRHDT, CDR2 FYEKMQ (reference sequence). Trimming took 3 bases from V and 2 from J; bases not matched to a gene: 5. The CDR3 nucleotides read TGTGCCAGCAGCTTCGGACAGGGAAACAACTATGGCTACACCTTC. Amino acids: CASSFGQGNNYGYTF.

This rearrangement joins TRBV5-1 to TRBJ2-5, with 9 bases that match TRBD1. Germline V CDR1 and CDR2: SGHRS, YFSETQ. Trimming cost V 2 bases and J 5 bases; bases outside gene matches: 7. This CDR3 contains 15 residues. The CDR3 nucleotides are TGCGCCAGCAGCTTCTTGGGACAGGGCGTGGAGACCCAGTACTTC. It specifies CASSFLGQGVETQYF.

This chain connects TRBV5-4 to TRBJ2-1; weak D call: TRBD1 (5 bases). Germline V CDR1 and CDR2: SGHNT, YYREEE (reference sequence). The V end lost 1 base, the J end lost 4 bases, and 24 bases lay between the germline ends. This CDR3 is 19 amino acids long. As DNA, the CDR3 is TGTGCCAGCAGCTTGTCTCAACTACGACAGACTCCAGGGTACAATGAGCAGTTCTTC. It is translated as CASSLSQLRQTPGYNEQFF.

This chain connects TRBV5-1 to TRBJ1-2; maybe TRBD1 (5 bases). CDR1 and CDR2 from the germline V gene are SGHRS and YFSETQ. The germline V and J ends were trimmed by 1 base and 3 bases, with 7 bases remaining between them. This CDR3 has 13 amino acids. This CDR3 reads CASSLLQDYGYTF. DNA for the CDR3: TGCGCCAGCAGCTTGTTACAGGACTATGGCTACACCTTC.

The rearrangement uses TRBV5-1 and TRBJ1-5; tentative D call: TRBD1 (5 bases). Germline V lookup: CDR1 SGHRS, CDR2 YFSETQ. The CDR3 has 14 residues. Between the trimmed V and J ends, which lost 2 bases and 3 bases, there was a span of 9 bases. The CDR3 sequence: CASSLGHPNQPQHF. The CDR3 DNA reads as TGCGCCAGCAGCTTAGGACACCCCAATCAGCCCCAGCATTTT. Complete variable domain (other parts from reference TRBV5-1 and TRBJ1-5): KAGVTQTPRYLIKTRGQQVTLSCSPISGHRSVSWYQQTPGQGLQFLFEYFSETQRNKGNFPGRFSGRQFSNSRSEMNVSTLELGDSALYLCASSLGHPNQPQHFGDGTRLSIL.

The V and J genes are TRBV7-9 and TRBJ2-1; TRBD1 might be the D (6 bases). The V end lost 4 bases, the J end lost 10 bases, and 11 bases lay between the germline ends. The CDR3 loop spans 12 amino acids. Germline-derived CDR1 and CDR2 are SEHNR and FQNEAQ (reference sequence). The CDR3 region has the DNA TGTGCCAGCAGCTCAGGGGTACCGGAGCAGTTCTTC. Translation: CASSSGVPEQFF.

The chain couples TRBV7-2 to TRBJ2-1, with 7 bases identical to TRBD2. The germline V gene has CDR1 SGHTA and CDR2 FQGNSA. This CDR3 has 15 residues. V dropped 5 bases and J dropped 4; count of bases not matched to a gene: 8. The CDR3 region is CASSPGGSRYNEQFF. DNA of the CDR3: TGTGCCAGCAGCCCCGGCGGGAGCCGGTACAATGAGCAGTTCTTC.

This clone has only one observation. V usage is TRBV28 and J usage is TRBJ2-7; D is unresolved. V was trimmed by 3 bases and J by 1 base, leaving 13 bases between them. Germline CDR1 is MDHEN and CDR2 is SYDVKM. CDR3 length: 15 residues. CDR3 sequence (DNA): TGTGCCAGCAGTTTGCGGAAACCTTCATCCTACGAGCAGTACTTC. Protein sequence: CASSLRKPSSYEQYF.

V is TRBV27 and J is TRBJ2-3; 10 nucleotides align to TRBD1. The V gene end was trimmed by 2 bases and the J gene end by 2 bases; junction bases not matched to a gene: 10. CDR1 and CDR2 (germline): MNHEY, SMNVEV (reference sequence). The CDR3 spans 18 residues. The CDR3 reads CASSLTLDRGLSTDTQYF. DNA of the CDR3: TGTGCCAGCAGTTTAACTCTGGACAGGGGGTTGTCCACAGATACGCAGTATTTT.

The chain has TRBV19 and TRBJ1-5; 7 bases align to TRBD1. The length of the CDR3 is 13 residues. The junction had 2 bases not matched to a gene; V was cut back by 2 bases and J by 7 bases. Per germline, CDR1 LNHDA and CDR2 SQIVND (reference sequence). The chain's CDR3 is CASSITGEQPQHF. The CDR3 coding sequence is TGTGCCAGTAGTATAACAGGGGAGCAGCCCCAGCATTTT.

This chain connects TRBV18 to TRBJ2-7; a possible D gene is TRBD1 (6 bases). CDR3 length equals 16 residues. Germline-derived CDR1 and CDR2 are KGHSH and LQKENI. Trimming removed 6 bases from V and 0 bases from J, with 18 bases in between. The CDR3 sequence: CASSRGQSPNSYEQYF. In DNA form, the CDR3 reads TGTGCCAGCTCCCGCGGACAGTCTCCCAACTCCTACGAGCAGTACTTC.

This clone came up many times. J is TRBJ1-4 and V is TRBV6-5; possible D gene TRBD1, 6 bases. CDR1 MNHEY and CDR2 SVGAGI come from the germline V gene. The CDR3 is 14 residues long. Trimming took off 6 bases at V and 8 bases at J, with 16 bases between the two ends. The CDR3 region is CASRDTGWSEKLFF. The CDR3, as DNA: TGTGCCAGCAGAGATACAGGGTGGAGCGAAAAACTGTTTTTT.

J is TRBJ2-1 and V is TRBV2; perhaps TRBD2 as D (5 bases). There are 13 residues in the CDR3. V was trimmed by 8 bases and J by 9 bases, leaving 17 bases between them. The V gene's germline CDR1 is SNHLY and CDR2 FYNNEI. The CDR3 region has the DNA TGTGCCAGCTGTACTGCGGGCCGTGGTGAGCAGTTCTTC. Encoded protein: CASCTAGRGEQFF.

The chain joins TRBV9 to TRBJ1-2; D possibly corresponds to TRBD1 (5 bases). Per germline, CDR1 SGDLS and CDR2 YYNGEE. Trimming took off 0 bases at V and 7 bases at J, with 13 bases between the two ends. This CDR3 region has 14 residues. CDR3 nucleotide sequence: TGTGCCAGCAGCGTAGGGGCAGGGATTTTTGGCTACACCTTC. It codes for CASSVGAGIFGYTF.

This clone was picked up a small number of times. This sequence joins TRBV5-5 and TRBJ2-7; the match to TRBD2 covers 14 bases. This CDR3 comprises 17 residues. Germline V CDR1 and CDR2: SGHKS, YYEKEE (reference sequence). V lost 1 base, J lost 7 bases, and 10 bases stayed unmatched. CDR3 sequence reads: CASSLTPGLAGAGEQYF. For the CDR3, the DNA is TGTGCCAGCAGCTTGACTCCGGGACTAGCGGGAGCGGGGGAGCAGTACTTC.

V is TRBV30 and J is TRBJ2-1; 9 nucleotides agree with TRBD2. This CDR3 has 16 amino acids. The V and J ends lost 6 bases and 2 bases, in that order; junction bases with no gene match: 11. Looked up from germline, CDR1 is GTSNPN and CDR2 is SVGIG (reference sequence). DNA of the CDR3: TGTGCCTGCCGCGGGACTAGCTCAATAACCTACAATGAGCAGTTCTTC. Amino acids: CACRGTSSITYNEQFF.

The chain is built from TRBV23-1 and TRBJ2-7, with D perhaps TRBD1 (6 bases). TRBV23-1 is sorted into the ORF group, with uncertain function. V was pared by 0 bases and J by 0 bases, with 12 bases between. The CDR3 sequence is 16 residues long. The CDR3 region has the DNA TGCGCCAGCAGTCAATCGCCAGGGGCCTTCTCCTACGAGCAGTACTTC. Encoded protein: CASSQSPGAFSYEQYF.

The chain employs TRBV4-2 and TRBJ2-2; D gene unclear. Trimming cost V 0 bases and J 0 bases, with 5 bases left between them. The CDR3 runs to 15 residues. Germline V gene data show CDR1 as LGHNA and CDR2 as YNFKEQ. CDR3 amino acids: CASSQDGSNTGELFF. The CDR3, as DNA: TGTGCCAGCAGCCAAGACGGGTCGAACACCGGGGAGCTGTTTTTT.

The chain joins TRBV18 to TRBJ2-7; 11 bases fit TRBD1. This CDR3 is 18 amino acids long. CDR1 and CDR2 (germline): KGHSH, LQKENI. V lost 2 bases to trimming and J lost 5 bases; unmatched junction nucleotides: 14. DNA for the CDR3: TGTGCCAGCTCACCAGGAGGTAGTAGGACAGGGGGCTTGGACGAGCAGTACTTC. It specifies CASSPGGSRTGGLDEQYF.

This chain joins TRBV28 and TRBJ2-2; 9 bases are shared with TRBD1. Germline-derived CDR1 and CDR2 are MDHEN and SYDVKM. The CDR3 is made up of 16 amino acids. V lost 5 bases to trimming and J lost 5 bases; unmatched junction nucleotides: 9. CDR3 DNA sequence: TGTGCCAGCAGTACCCGACAGGGGGTAGGGACCGGGGAGCTGTTTTTT. This sequence encodes CASSTRQGVGTGELFF.

A single count supports this clone. The V and J genes are TRBV5-4 and TRBJ2-7; D call uncertain. Trimming stripped 0 bases from V and 0 bases from J, with 10 bases between. This CDR3 is 15 amino acids long. Germline V gene lookup returns CDR1 SGHNT and CDR2 YYREEE (reference sequence). The CDR3 protein is CASSLDSPSSYEQYF. CDR3 DNA: TGTGCCAGCAGCTTGGACAGCCCCAGCTCCTACGAGCAGTACTTC. Full variable domain (missing parts from reference TRBV5-4 and TRBJ2-7): ETGVTQSPTHLIKTRGQQVTLRCSSQSGHNTVSWYQQALGQGPQFIFQYYREEENGRGNFPPRFSGLQFPNYSSELNVNALELDDSALYLCASSLDSPSSYEQYFGPGTRLTVT.